This TCR beta chain is drawn from a study of blood T cells in healthy people across ages. A sample-barcoded 5' primer and a J-beta primer mix were used in a second PCR of roughly 6 to 11 cycles. TCRdb independently ran MiXCR on the 5' RACE reads; one entry per CDR3 protein. The sample holds over 1,300,000 distinct CDR3 sequences, approximately 59% seen once. Germline loops: CDR1 LGHNA, CDR2 YSLEER. This CDR3 spans 18 amino acids. The V gene lost 0 bases and the J gene lost 0 bases, with 16 bases spanning the gap. In the case of this clonotype: The antigen remains undetermined.

General study points: A roughly linear fall in TCR beta diversity per million T cells was seen with increasing age. Higher diversity and more naive CD4+ cells were features of long-lived donors, compared to aged donors. As naive T cell percentage varied, TCR beta diversity correlated strongly with it.

The specimen sequenced was blood. J is TRBJ2-3 and V is TRBV4-3; D possibly corresponds to TRBD2 (6 bases). This receptor was taken from a man between 18 and 35 years old in good health. The CDR3 DNA sequence: TGCGCCAGCAGCCAAGATTTGGAGGGCGACTCTAGCACAGATACGCAGTATTTT. It codes for CASSQDLEGDSSTDTQYF.